This T cell receptor beta chain was obtained from a study of T-cell memory formation after mild COVID-19. This CDR3 comprises 13 residues. The germline gives CDR1 MNHNS, CDR2 SASEGT. The V end lost 2 bases, the J end lost 3 bases, and 7 bases lay between the germline ends. One entry per CDR3 protein results from TCRdb running MiXCR on the 5' RACE reads. The table includes 110,000 or so distinct CDR3 sequences, roughly 20% detected once. This clonotype appeared a few times. Material for sequencing was PBMCs or a T cell subset sorted from them (not recorded which). The chain has TRBV6-1 and TRBJ1-1, with no clear D. The receptor's source is a man aged 18 to 29 who had mild COVID-19 (a few samples of this study predate the infection). Cell type and time point are not known. The CDR3 bases are TGTGCCAGCAGTGAATTAAGGGACACTGAAGCTTTCTTT. It encodes CASSELRDTEAFF.